The 28 T cell receptor beta chains given below trace back to one sample, sequenced in a study of Graves' ophthalmopathy and Graves' hyperthyroidism. Amplification from RNA transcripts yielded the TCR beta CDR3 regions. The workflow started with a first-round RT-PCR run with HTBI primers and then moved on to a second-round multiplex PCR. TCRdb analysed the multiplex PCR reads with MiXCR anew, one entry per CDR3 protein. Altogether over 650,000 distinct CDR3 sequences are present, under 50% being singletons, with the ten largest covering 2.5% to 3.5%. Source material: peripheral blood. These TCRs come from an adult man with Graves' ophthalmopathy.

This clonotype came up many times. The rearrangement joins TRBV20-1 to TRBJ1-6; D remains ambiguous. Per the germline V gene, CDR1 is DFQATT and CDR2 is SNEGSKA (reference sequence). Trimming removed 2 bases from V and 4 bases from J, with 3 bases in between. The CDR3 has 12 residues. The CDR3 DNA follows: TGCAGTGCTAGACGGTATAATTCACCCCTCCACTTT. It encodes CSARRYNSPLHF.

The sample holds many counts of this clonotype. This chain joins TRBV7-2 and TRBJ1-2; D is uncertain. V lost 3 bases and J 8 bases, leaving 16 bases between the germline ends. The CDR3 spans 14 residues. Germline V gives CDR1 SGHTA, CDR2 FQGNSA. Here the CDR3 DNA reads TGTGCCAGCAGCTTCCCACCATCCTCGGGCGGCTACACCTTC. Its translation: CASSFPPSSGGYTF.

The table lists this clonotype with many counts. V and J are TRBV7-9 and TRBJ1-1; D remains ambiguous. Trimming stripped 3 bases from V and 1 base from J, with 9 bases between. This CDR3 region has 14 residues. In germline, CDR1 is SEHNR, CDR2 FQNEAQ (reference sequence). In DNA form, the CDR3 reads TGTGCCAGCAGCTTCCCCCCCAGGAACACTGAAGCTTTCTTT. Its protein product is CASSFPPRNTEAFF.

The chain joins TRBV5-1 to TRBJ2-1; 9 positions match TRBD1. Germline values: CDR1 SGHRS, CDR2 YFSETQ. There are 15 residues in the CDR3. V lost 0 bases to trimming and J lost 6 bases; unmatched junction nucleotides: 4. The CDR3 here is CASSLGGQGFNEQFF. CDR3 in DNA: TGCGCCAGCAGCTTGGGAGGACAGGGGTTCAATGAGCAGTTCTTC.

This sequence joins TRBV6-6 and TRBJ1-4; D unresolved. Germline CDR1 is MNHNY and CDR2 is SVGAGI (reference sequence). CDR3 size: 14 residues. The CDR3: CASAMAPTNEKLFF. CDR3 bases: TGTGCTTCAGCAATGGCACCAACTAATGAAAAACTGTTTTTT.

This clonotype was seen repeatedly, ten times or more. DNA for the CDR3: TGTGCCACCAGTGATAAGGTCTCCATTACCAATGAGCAGTTCTTC. It specifies CATSDKVSITNEQFF. V and J are TRBV24-1 and TRBJ2-1; D gene unclear. This CDR3 contains 15 residues. V lost 3 bases to trimming and J lost 6 bases, with 14 bases between them. Per the germline V gene, CDR1 is KGHDR and CDR2 is SFDVKD.

This clonotype appeared many times. The chain links TRBV4-3 to TRBJ1-6; no clear D. The CDR3 spans 14 residues. Per the germline V gene, CDR1 is LGHNA and CDR2 is YSLEER. V was cut by 1 base and J by 8 bases, with 9 bases left in between. CDR3 nucleotide sequence: TGCGCCAGCAGCCAAGCGGCCTTTTATTCACCCCTCCACTTT. It yields the protein CASSQAAFYSPLHF.

This clonotype was seen a handful of times. The rearrangement links TRBV12-3 or TRBV12-4 to TRBJ2-7, with a weak D call TRBD2 (5 bases). The CDR3 sequence is 15 residues long. V dropped 5 bases and J dropped 3 bases, with 17 bases sitting between them. CDR3: CASSQTDRRGYEQYF. CDR3 bases: TGTGCCAGCAGTCAAACGGACCGACGGGGCTACGAGCAGTACTTC.

In its sample, this clonotype was seen a few times. The chain combines TRBV6-2 or TRBV6-3 with TRBJ1-4; D perhaps matches TRBD1 (6 bases). The V end lost 7 bases, the J end lost 5 bases, and 14 bases lay between the germline ends. Germline CDR1 and CDR2: MNHEY and SVGEGT. The CDR3 extends over 14 amino acids. The DNA for the CDR3 is TGTGCCAGCAAATCGACAGGAGGGAATGAAAAACTGTTTTTT. Amino acids: CASKSTGGNEKLFF.

This clonotype was observed many times. This chain links TRBV4-1 with TRBJ1-1; D is possibly TRBD1 (6 bases). Germline CDR1 is MGHRA and CDR2 is YSYEKL. The V and J ends lost 4 bases and 1 base respectively, with 13 bases between them. This CDR3 region has 15 residues. The CDR3 here is CASSRVGGGNTEAFF. The CDR3 DNA follows: TGCGCCAGCAGCCGTGTTGGGGGCGGGAACACTGAAGCTTTCTTT.

V and J are TRBV19 and TRBJ1-4, with 7 bases matching TRBD1. The V gene's germline CDR1 is LNHDA and CDR2 SQIVND (reference sequence). After removal of 11 bases from V and 3 bases from J, the junction contained 15 bases not matched to a gene. This CDR3 is built from 16 residues. CDR3 nucleotides: TGTGCCGCTTCAGGGGGTTGGGGCACGGCTAATGAAAAACTGTTTTTT. It is translated as CAASGGWGTANEKLFF. Together with reference TRBV19 and TRBJ1-4, the CDR3 gives the full variable domain: DGGITQSPKYLFRKEGQNVTLSCEQNLNHDAMYWYRQDPGQGLRLIYYSQIVNDFQKGDIAEGYSVSREKKESFPLTVTSAQKNPTAFYLCAASGGWGTANEKLFFGSGTQLSVL.

The chain recombines TRBV6-5 with TRBJ2-5; possibly TRBD1 for D (5 bases). V was trimmed by 7 bases and J by 1 base, leaving 16 bases between them. The germline gives CDR1 MNHEY, CDR2 SVGAGI. The CDR3 extends over 15 amino acids. The CDR3 loop is CASTPWGASQETQYF. In nucleotides, the CDR3 is TGTGCCAGCACCCCGTGGGGCGCCTCCCAAGAGACCCAGTACTTC.

This clonotype was recorded many times. CDR3 sequence: CASSGIGWLNSPLHF. The CDR3 DNA sequence: TGCGCCAGCAGCGGGATAGGGTGGCTTAATTCACCCCTCCACTTT. This rearrangement joins TRBV5-1 to TRBJ1-6; D uncertain. The length of the CDR3 is 15 residues. The V end lost 4 bases, the J end lost 6 bases, and 14 bases lay between the germline ends. Germline lookup yields CDR1 SGHRS and CDR2 YFSETQ.

With regard to this clonotype: The junction and the germline gene differ at one end; a read error may be behind it. The chain couples TRBV10-3 to TRBJ2-2; a weak D match, TRBD2 (5 bases). Per the germline V gene, CDR1 is ENHRY and CDR2 is SYGVKD. CDR3 length equals 16 residues. The CDR3 is CASSEGPLISGGELFF. CDR3 nucleotide sequence: TGTGCCAGCAGTGAAGGGCCCTTAATCAGCGGCGGGGAGCTGTTTTTT.

This chain uses TRBV19 with TRBJ1-2; 10 bases align to TRBD1. V shed 9 bases, J shed 2 bases, and the junction held 6 bases outside the gene matches. The V gene's germline CDR1 is LNHDA and CDR2 SQIVND (reference sequence). The CDR3 extends over 14 amino acids. CDR3 nucleotides: TGTGCCAGCAGCTGGGACAGGGGCAACTATGGCTACACCTTC. Its translation is CASSWDRGNYGYTF.

Many counts were recorded for this clonotype. The chain combines TRBV20-1 with TRBJ2-5; a possible D gene is TRBD2 (6 bases). The V gene lost 5 bases and the J gene lost 1 base, with 11 bases spanning the gap. Germline V gene data show CDR1 as DFQATT and CDR2 as SNEGSKA (reference sequence). The CDR3 totals 13 residues. CDR3 protein: CSASRDFQETQYF. CDR3 nucleotide sequence: TGCAGTGCTTCCCGGGACTTCCAAGAGACCCAGTACTTC.

This clonotype came up a few times. The V gene is TRBV5-1, the J gene TRBJ2-1, with 9 bases lining up with TRBD2. Germline CDR1 reads SGHRS; CDR2 reads YFSETQ. The CDR3 is 14 amino acids. V trimming: 4 bases; J trimming: 6 bases; junction bases outside the gene matches: 5. The CDR3 is CASSSGGQLNEQFF. The DNA for the CDR3 is TGCGCCAGCAGCAGCGGGGGGCAGCTCAATGAGCAGTTCTTC.

A word on this clonotype: The junction shows a germline mismatch at one end, possibly a read error. This rearrangement joins TRBV20-1 to TRBJ2-7; 11 bases line up with TRBD1. The germline V gene has CDR1 DFQATT and CDR2 SNEGSKA (reference sequence). This CDR3 is 13 amino acids long. The CDR3 protein is CGARGQGGYEQYF. The CDR3 DNA is TGCGGTGCTAGGGGACAGGGGGGCTACGAGCAGTACTTC.

This clonotype was recorded many times. The chain is built from TRBV6-6 and TRBJ1-2; TRBD1 is a possible D gene (6 bases). This CDR3 region has 14 residues. Germline values: CDR1 MNHNY, CDR2 SVGAGI (reference sequence). The germline V and J ends were trimmed by 5 bases and 4 bases, with 14 bases remaining between them. Written as DNA, the CDR3 is TGTGCCAGCAGTAGAGGACAGCGGTCCTATGGCTACACCTTC. Residues: CASSRGQRSYGYTF.

This clonotype was detected ten times or more. J is TRBJ1-6 and V is TRBV6-5, with 7 bases matching TRBD1. V lost 2 bases and J lost 10; bases outside the gene matches: 8. In germline, CDR1 is MNHEY, CDR2 SVGAGI. The CDR3 spans 15 residues. Here the CDR3 reads CASSYDEGGQSPLHF. The CDR3 bases are TGTGCCAGCAGTTACGACGAAGGGGGCCAATCACCCCTCCACTTT.

At least ten counts were recorded for this clonotype. The chain couples TRBV20-1 to TRBJ1-2; no firm D call. Trimming took 6 bases from V and 8 from J, leaving 7 bases between them. This CDR3 is built from 9 residues. Germline assignment: CDR1 DFQATT and CDR2 SNEGSKA (reference sequence). CDR3 sequence (DNA): TGCAGTGCCCACGCGGGCTACACCTTC. Translating gives CSAHAGYTF.

There are many counts of this clonotype. The chain recombines TRBV7-3 with TRBJ2-2, with a weak D call TRBD2 (5 bases). CDR1 is SGHTA and CDR2 is FQGTGA in the germline V gene. The V end was cut by 4 bases, the J end by 7 bases, with 10 bases between. The CDR3 is 13 amino acids. CDR3 loop: CASSSRRDGELFF. CDR3 DNA: TGTGCCAGCAGCTCCCGACGGGACGGGGAGCTGTTTTTT.

The gene calls are TRBV7-6 and TRBJ2-2; no clear D gene. This CDR3 comprises 12 residues. Germline lookup yields CDR1 SGHVS and CDR2 FNYEAQ. V gave up 8 bases and J gave up 5 bases, with 9 bases separating them. The CDR3 sequence: CASRSTTGELFF. CDR3 nucleotide sequence: TGTGCCAGCCGCTCAACGACCGGGGAGCTGTTTTTT.

At least ten counts were recorded for this clonotype. CDR3 region: CAISDREGYGANVLTF. In DNA form, the CDR3 reads TGTGCCATCAGTGACCGGGAGGGTTATGGGGCCAACGTCCTGACTTTC. The chain is built from TRBV10-3 and TRBJ2-6; the match to TRBD2 covers 8 bases. Germline V lookup: CDR1 ENHRY, CDR2 SYGVKD. The V gene end was trimmed by 3 bases and the J gene end by 3 bases; junction bases not matched to a gene: 4. This CDR3 region has 16 residues.

This clonotype was seen a few times. The rearrangement uses TRBV9 and TRBJ2-2; 7 bases map to TRBD1. The V gene's germline CDR1 is SGDLS and CDR2 YYNGEE. The V gene end was trimmed by 4 bases and the J gene end by 7 bases; junction bases not matched to a gene: 13. This CDR3 has 16 residues. The DNA for the CDR3 is TGTGCCAGCAGCCAAGAGGGTGACAGGGTTTTCGGGGAGCTGTTTTTT. This codes for CASSQEGDRVFGELFF.

This clonotype was picked up many times. The CDR3 reads CASSPTDPYGYTF. The CDR3 nucleotides read TGTGCCAGCAGCCCGACGGACCCCTATGGCTACACCTTC. This sequence joins TRBV7-9 and TRBJ1-2; D not resolved. CDR3 size: 13 residues. Germline CDR1 SEHNR, CDR2 FQNEAQ (reference sequence). V was shortened by 5 bases and J by 4 bases, with 11 bases between the two germline ends.

Turning to this clonotype: One junction end does not reproduce the germline sequence, and a read error may be involved. The chain combines TRBV10-3 with TRBJ1-1, with D tentatively TRBD1 (5 bases). The CDR3 is 13 residues long. CDR1 is ENHRY, CDR2 SYGVKD, per germline. The CDR3 DNA reads TGTGCCAGCAGTTGGGGGACTAGGACTGAAGCTTTCTTT. This translates into CASSWGTRTEAFF.

As to this clonotype: Just one base apart from a much larger clone, this may be a read error. The chain carries TRBV2 and TRBJ2-7; 7 nucleotides match TRBD1. CDR1 and CDR2 (germline): SNHLY, FYNNEI. The CDR3 runs 11 residues. The junction had 3 bases not matched to a gene; V was cut back by 10 bases and J by 3 bases. CDR3 coding DNA: TGTGCCAACAGGACAGGCTACGAGCAGTACTTC. It encodes CANRTGYEQYF.